Shown below are 32 T cell receptor beta chains from a single sample sequenced in a study of T cells in localized non-small cell lung cancer. Profiling relied on immunoSEQ multiplex PCR, and the TCRdb table lists in-frame clones only, not all of them. The repertoire holds 40,000 to 55,000 clones, with approximately 80% as singletons. Material: peripheral blood mononuclear cells, obtained before any cancer treatment. The receptors were sampled from a man aged 40 to 70 with stage III lung adenocarcinoma.

The chain is built from TRBV4-1 and TRBJ2-1, with TRBD1 matching over 9 bases. The CDR3 is 17 amino acids. Per germline, CDR1 MGHRA and CDR2 YSYEKL. With 0 bases clipped from V and 7 bases from J, the junction kept 10 bases outside the gene matches. The CDR3 here is CASSQDPKGTGKNEQFF. CDR3 sequence (DNA): TGCGCCAGCAGCCAAGATCCGAAGGGGACAGGGAAGAATGAGCAGTTCTTC.

The V gene is TRBV5-1, the J gene TRBJ2-2; the match to TRBD2 covers 11 bases. V lost 2 bases, J lost 10 bases, and 10 bases stayed unmatched. Germline-derived CDR1 and CDR2 are SGHRS and YFSETQ. The CDR3 extends over 16 amino acids. This CDR3 is CASSFLSSGGLSELFF. The CDR3 DNA sequence: TGCGCCAGCAGCTTCCTCTCTAGCGGGGGGTTATCGGAGCTGTTTTTT.

V usage is TRBV11-2 and J usage is TRBJ2-1; D remains ambiguous. Trimming shortened V by 6 bases and J by 6 bases, and 12 bases separated the two germline ends. This CDR3 is built from 13 residues. Germline CDR1 is SGHAT and CDR2 is FQNNGV. Written as DNA, the CDR3 is TGTGCCAGCAGATATATGGGCGGCAATGAGCAGTTCTTC. Protein product: CASRYMGGNEQFF.

This clone is a singleton in its sample. This rearrangement joins TRBV11-3 to TRBJ2-5; 9 bases are a match to TRBD1. The J segment lost 7 bases and the V segment lost 5 bases, leaving 8 bases of the junction unmatched. Germline V lookup: CDR1 SGHNT, CDR2 YENEEA. The CDR3 has 14 residues. For the CDR3, the DNA is TGTGCCAGCAGCCACGGACAGGGGTTGGGGACCCAGTACTTC. It translates to CASSHGQGLGTQYF.

V usage is TRBV9 and J usage is TRBJ2-3, with TRBD1 matching over 8 bases. The CDR3 has 15 residues. CDR1 SGDLS and CDR2 YYNGEE come from the germline V gene. V gave up 4 bases and J gave up 2 bases; unmatched junction bases: 6. CDR3 nucleotide sequence: TGTGCCAGCAGCATCAGGACAGGGTACACAGATACGCAGTATTTT. This sequence encodes CASSIRTGYTDTQYF.

The chain recombines TRBV7-3 with TRBJ2-3; 12 nucleotides line up with TRBD2. Trimming cost V 3 bases and J 0 bases; bases outside gene matches: 1. Germline CDR1 is SGHTA and CDR2 is FQGTGA. This CDR3 region has 16 residues. The chain's CDR3 is CASSFLAGGSTDTQYF. Here the CDR3 DNA reads TGTGCCAGCAGCTTTCTAGCGGGGGGGAGCACAGATACGCAGTATTTT.

The chain joins TRBV10-2 to TRBJ1-2; 12 nucleotides align to TRBD1. Trimming removed 4 bases from V and 8 bases from J; junction bases left unmatched: 2. The CDR3 extends over 13 amino acids. Germline V gene sequence: CDR1 WSHSY, CDR2 SAAADI. The CDR3 DNA follows: TGCGCCAGCAGTGTGGGACAGGGGGCCGGCTACACCTTC. As protein: CASSVGQGAGYTF.

CDR3 residues: CASSEGQQYTEAFF. CDR3 sequence (DNA): TGCGCCAGCAGCGAAGGACAGCAATACACTGAAGCTTTCTTT. This chain uses TRBV5-1 with TRBJ1-1; tentatively, D is TRBD1 (6 bases). V dropped 4 bases and J dropped 3 bases, with 13 bases sitting between them. Germline-derived CDR1 and CDR2 are SGHRS and YFSETQ. The CDR3 runs 14 residues.

The chain joins TRBV19 to TRBJ2-1; no firm D call. Trimming removed 4 bases from V and 9 bases from J, with 19 bases in between. Looked up from germline, CDR1 is LNHDA and CDR2 is SQIVND (reference sequence). CDR3 length equals 15 residues. CDR3: CASSKDGSILSEQFF. CDR3 DNA sequence: TGTGCCAGTAGTAAAGATGGGTCGATTTTGTCTGAGCAGTTCTTC.

J is TRBJ2-7 and V is TRBV2; TRBD1 agrees at 7 bases. Looked up from germline, CDR1 is SNHLY and CDR2 is FYNNEI. This CDR3 is 17 amino acids long. V shed 4 bases and J 0 bases; nucleotides not matched to a gene: 12. CDR3 nucleotide sequence: TGTGCCAGCAGTGGCTCCCGGACAGGCCCTCACTCCTACGAGCAGTACTTC. Translation: CASSGSRTGPHSYEQYF.

The chain links TRBV9 to TRBJ2-1, with a tentative D call TRBD2 (7 bases). In germline, CDR1 is SGDLS, CDR2 YYNGEE. With 6 bases removed from V and 2 bases from J, the gap between germline ends came to 18 bases. The CDR3 is 16 residues long. The CDR3 loop reads CASTPSKGGAYNEQFF. CDR3 DNA: TGTGCCAGCACCCCCTCTAAAGGGGGGGCCTACAATGAGCAGTTCTTC.

The genes are TRBV5-1 and TRBJ2-3, with 9 positions matching TRBD2. CDR3 length: 17 residues. Germline trimming cut 7 bases from V and 4 bases from J; bases unmatched to any gene: 16. The germline V gene encodes CDR1 SGHRS and CDR2 YFSETQ. In DNA form, the CDR3 reads TGCGCCAGCCGCAATAGCGGGGGCCCTACGAGTCCAGATACGCAGTATTTT. This translates into CASRNSGGPTSPDTQYF. Combining the CDR3 with reference TRBV5-1 and TRBJ2-3 gives the whole variable domain KAGVTQTPRYLIKTRGQQVTLSCSPISGHRSVSWYQQTPGQGLQFLFEYFSETQRNKGNFPGRFSGRQFSNSRSEMNVSTLELGDSALYLCASRNSGGPTSPDTQYFGPGTRLTVL.

Turning to this clone: The identical CDR3 is also encoded by other nucleotide sequences in the sample. V is TRBV7-6 and J is TRBJ2-6; no clear D gene. Trimming stripped 0 bases from V and 1 base from J, with 4 bases between. In germline, CDR1 is SGHVS, CDR2 FNYEAQ. The CDR3 contains 15 residues. The CDR3 DNA reads as TGTGCCAGCAGCTTAGCAGGGTCTGGGGCCAACGTCCTGACTTTC. Translating gives CASSLAGSGANVLTF.

In DNA form, the CDR3 reads TGTGCCAGCAGCTGGGGCGGACAGGGGGGCTACGAGCAGTACTTC. Translating it yields CASSWGGQGGYEQYF. The rearrangement joins TRBV5-5 to TRBJ2-7, with 10 bases that match TRBD1. V shed 3 bases and J 3 bases; nucleotides not matched to a gene: 6. CDR1 and CDR2 from the germline V gene are SGHKS and YYEKEE (reference sequence). The CDR3 has 15 residues. Full variable domain (remainder filled in from reference TRBV5-5 and TRBJ2-7): DAGVTQSPTHLIKTRGQQVTLRCSPISGHKSVSWYQQVLGQGPQFIFQYYEKEERGRGNFPDRFSARQFPNYSSELNVNALLLGDSALYLCASSWGGQGGYEQYFGPGTRLTVT.

In its sample, this clone was seen once. This chain connects TRBV9 to TRBJ2-7; D not certain. This CDR3 region has 13 residues. CDR1 is SGDLS and CDR2 is YYNGEE in the germline V gene. V gave up 2 bases and J gave up 0 bases, with 6 bases separating them. The CDR3 spells CASSVASSYEQYF. The DNA for the CDR3 is TGTGCCAGCAGCGTCGCAAGCTCCTACGAGCAGTACTTC.

V is TRBV4-2 and J is TRBJ2-3; D gene uncertain. Trimming shortened V by 1 base and J by 6 bases, and 20 bases separated the two germline ends. The germline V gene has CDR1 LGHNA and CDR2 YNFKEQ. The CDR3 is made up of 17 amino acids. The CDR3 region is CASSQATGRTVRDTQYF. Here the CDR3 DNA reads TGTGCCAGCAGCCAAGCGACGGGCAGGACGGTAAGGGATACGCAGTATTTT.

The chain combines TRBV6-6 with TRBJ1-5; tentatively, D is TRBD1 (5 bases). Trimming left V 2 bases short and J 7 bases short, with 12 bases between. CDR1 is MNHNY, CDR2 SVGAGI, per germline (reference sequence). The CDR3 covers 14 residues. The CDR3 loop is CASSYRGGVQPQHF. The CDR3, as DNA: TGTGCCAGCAGTTACAGGGGTGGAGTACAGCCCCAGCATTTT.

This clone is a singleton in its sample. This chain uses TRBV5-6 with TRBJ2-1; D not resolved. Germline V gives CDR1 SGHDT, CDR2 YYEEEE. This CDR3 comprises 11 residues. V was trimmed by 2 bases and J by 7 bases, leaving 4 bases between them. The chain's CDR3 is CASSFSNEQFF. As DNA, the CDR3 is TGTGCCAGCAGCTTCTCGAATGAGCAGTTCTTC.

The V and J genes are TRBV6-5 and TRBJ2-2, with 9 bases identical to TRBD1. Per germline, CDR1 MNHEY and CDR2 SVGAGI. J was trimmed by 5 bases and V by 8 bases; bases with no gene match: 9. The CDR3 has 15 amino acids. The CDR3 nucleotides are TGTGCCAGCCTAAGGGACAGGGTGTCAACCGGGGAGCTGTTTTTT. This encodes CASLRDRVSTGELFF.

J is TRBJ2-2 and V is TRBV5-6; unclear D gene. The CDR3 has 13 amino acids. The germline V gene encodes CDR1 SGHDT and CDR2 YYEEEE. V was trimmed by 4 bases and J by 1 base, leaving 5 bases between them. The CDR3 sequence is CASSQVNTGELFF. The CDR3, as DNA: TGTGCCAGCAGCCAGGTGAACACCGGGGAGCTGTTTTTT.

This clone was counted a single time. The V gene is TRBV6-6, the J gene TRBJ2-2, with D perhaps TRBD1 (5 bases). Trimming shortened V by 4 bases and J by 2 bases, and 8 bases separated the two germline ends. The CDR3 runs 14 residues. Looked up from germline, CDR1 is MNHNY and CDR2 is SVGAGI (reference sequence). Here the CDR3 reads CASSLTGNTGELFF. CDR3 DNA sequence: TGTGCCAGCAGTTTAACAGGAAACACCGGGGAGCTGTTTTTT.

The chain employs TRBV2 and TRBJ2-5; TRBD2 might be the D (7 bases). CDR3 length equals 17 residues. CDR1 SNHLY and CDR2 FYNNEI come from the germline V gene. Trimming cost V 2 bases and J 2 bases, with 18 bases left between them. This CDR3 reads CASSELRRGGQQETQYF. CDR3 coding DNA: TGTGCCAGCAGTGAACTGAGGAGGGGGGGCCAGCAAGAGACCCAGTACTTC. Complete variable domain (other parts from reference TRBV2 and TRBJ2-5): EPEVTQTPSHQVTQMGQEVILRCVPISNHLYFYWYRQILGQKVEFLVSFYNNEISEKSEIFDDQFSVERPDGSNFTLKIRSTKLEDSAMYFCASSELRRGGQQETQYFGPGTRLLVL.

The chain combines TRBV5-1 with TRBJ2-3; D may be TRBD1 or TRBD2 (5 bases each). The CDR3 runs 16 residues. V lost 0 bases to trimming and J lost 3 bases, with 14 bases between them. Looked up from germline, CDR1 is SGHRS and CDR2 is YFSETQ. CDR3 amino acids: CASSLAGAEGTDTQYF. For the CDR3, the DNA is TGCGCCAGCAGCTTGGCCGGGGCAGAAGGGACAGATACGCAGTATTTT.

This clone has a handful of counts. The chain employs TRBV2 and TRBJ2-7, with D perhaps being TRBD1 or TRBD2 (6 bases each). Germline lookup yields CDR1 SNHLY and CDR2 FYNNEI. This CDR3 spans 15 amino acids. Trimming shortened V by 3 bases and J by 0 bases, and 12 bases separated the two germline ends. The CDR3: CASSDRGTSSYEQYF. The CDR3 coding sequence is TGTGCCAGCAGTGATCGGGGGACAAGCTCCTACGAGCAGTACTTC.

The chain recombines TRBV9 with TRBJ2-7; the match to TRBD2 covers 12 bases. The junction had 12 bases not matched to a gene; V was cut back by 4 bases and J by 7 bases. This CDR3 is 16 amino acids long. The germline CDR1 and CDR2 sequences are SGDLS and YYNGEE. The CDR3 loop reads CASSPRTSGDLSEQYF. As DNA, the CDR3 is TGTGCCAGCAGCCCTCGGACTAGCGGGGACCTGTCTGAGCAGTACTTC. Full variable domain (remainder filled in from reference TRBV9 and TRBJ2-7): DSGVTQTPKHLITATGQRVTLRCSPRSGDLSVYWYQQSLDQGLQFLIQYYNGEERAKGNILERFSAQQFPDLHSELNLSSLELGDSALYFCASSPRTSGDLSEQYFGPGTRLTVT.

This sequence joins TRBV7-2 and TRBJ1-3; no clear D gene. V lost 2 bases to trimming and J lost 0 bases, with 8 bases between them. Germline CDR1 reads SGHTA; CDR2 reads FQGNSA. This CDR3 is built from 15 residues. In DNA, the CDR3 is TGTGCCAGCAGCTTAAGGTGGAGCTCTGGAAACACCATATATTTT. Translation gives CASSLRWSSGNTIYF.

This chain links TRBV25-1 with TRBJ2-7, with D uncertain. There are 11 residues in the CDR3. Germline CDR1 and CDR2: MGHDK and SYGVNS. Trimming took off 7 bases at V and 4 bases at J, with 8 bases between the two ends. For the CDR3, the DNA is TGTGCCAGCATAGGAATATACGAGCAGTACTTC. As protein: CASIGIYEQYF.

The chain uses TRBV19 and TRBJ2-1, with TRBD2 matching over 16 bases. The CDR3 has 18 residues. Unmatched junction bases numbered 7, after V lost 6 bases and J lost 2 bases. Per germline, CDR1 LNHDA and CDR2 SQIVND (reference sequence). CDR3 amino acids: CASSPGLAGGRAYNEQFF. The CDR3 DNA follows: TGTGCCAGTAGCCCGGGACTAGCGGGGGGGCGGGCCTACAATGAGCAGTTCTTC.

The gene calls are TRBV2 and TRBJ2-5; TRBD2 matches 7 bases. From germline, CDR1 is SNHLY and CDR2 FYNNEI. CDR3 length: 20 amino acids. Trimming took 2 bases from V and 1 from J; bases not matched to a gene: 19. This CDR3 is CASSEPWTSGFRSSQETQYF. The CDR3, as DNA: TGTGCCAGCAGTGAACCCTGGACTAGTGGTTTCCGTAGTTCCCAAGAGACCCAGTACTTC.

The CDR3: CASSLAPGGGGYGYTF. Written as DNA, the CDR3 is TGTGCCAGCAGCTTAGCCCCGGGAGGGGGCGGGTATGGCTACACCTTC. The V gene is TRBV7-6, the J gene TRBJ1-2, with 7 bases lining up with TRBD1. V was pared by 0 bases and J by 5 bases, with 9 bases of the junction left unmatched. The CDR3 length is 16 residues. CDR1 is SGHVS, CDR2 FNYEAQ, per germline.

The sample holds one count of this clone. The rearrangement links TRBV11-2 to TRBJ2-7; 8 positions match TRBD2. The CDR3 contains 15 residues. Losses at the gene ends were 5 bases for V and 4 bases for J; bases not matched to a gene: 10. Germline-derived CDR1 and CDR2 are SGHAT and FQNNGV. This CDR3 is CASSLAGEAFYEQYF. Written as DNA, the CDR3 is TGTGCCAGCAGCCTAGCGGGCGAAGCCTTTTACGAGCAGTACTTC.

This chain connects TRBV5-1 to TRBJ2-7, with TRBD1 identical over 8 bases. CDR3 length equals 16 residues. Germline CDR1 reads SGHRS; CDR2 reads YFSETQ. V dropped 2 bases and J dropped 0; count of bases not matched to a gene: 7. CDR3 protein: CASSFSVQGDSYEQYF. CDR3 nucleotide sequence: TGCGCCAGCAGCTTCAGCGTACAGGGGGACTCCTACGAGCAGTACTTC.